This T cell receptor beta chain was sequenced in a study of T cells in Graves' hyperthyroidism and ophthalmopathy (dated by TCRdb to between 2018 and 2021). Regarding the research as a whole: Peripheral blood samples were taken at initial diagnosis, before any treatment was given. The 100 or so discovery patients were divided at random into training and test sets in a 7:3 ratio. After sampling, hyperthyroidism patients received methimazole starting at 30 mg daily, and ophthalmopathy patients received high-dose intravenous methylprednisolone. A discovery cohort of roughly 100 patients, 43 with Graves' ophthalmopathy and 57 with stable Graves' hyperthyroidism, was used to find distinguishing TCR V-J signatures. TCR Vbeta CDR3 sequencing of approximately 140 peripheral blood samples (43 ophthalmopathy, 75 to 85 hyperthyroidism and roughly 17 progressor patients) is reported in the paper. Prospective prediction of ophthalmopathy was tested in an independent validation cohort consisting of roughly 19 hyperthyroidism patients and some 16 patients who later progressed to ophthalmopathy. Thyroid tissue and blood T-cell repertoires from six Graves' hyperthyroidism patients were also compared in the study.

The TCR beta CDR3 regions were amplified from RNA transcripts. The TCR CDR3 was subjected to a first round of RT-PCR using the HTBI primer set and the Qiagen OneStep RT-PCR kit. Libraries were constructed in a second round of multiplex PCR, after which size selection and purification were carried out. Libraries were sequenced paired-end with 100 bp reads on an Illumina HiSeq2000. In the authors' own workflow: SOAPnuke was used to process the raw data, with reads discarded if the reads contained adapters or uncalled bases, had a mean Phred below 15, or lacked an exact constant-primer or identifier match. COPE v1.2.5 was used to merge high-quality paired reads, and clonotypes were defined as unique nucleotide sequences. Clonotypes were aligned to IMGT TRBV, TRBD and TRBJ reference segments using MiTCR v1.1. The analysis included only V-J combinations with a frequency above 0.0001, which together covered roughly 99% of the repertoires. A TCS score was defined as the ratio of F50 (clonal expansion) to E x V (chaos), with BLOSUM62-based TCRdist applied between CDR3 peptides within each V-J. Welch's t-statistics and random forest reduced several hundred V-J features to roughly 13, which were used in a naive Bayes classifier (R e1071). The public reads were reanalyzed by TCRdb: fastp trimming at Q25, MiXCR alignment, in-frame beta chains only. For every CDR3 protein sequence, its rows merge into one entry that carries the most common genes and DNA. The V and J calls were determined by TCRdb, not by the authors. The sample records 540,000 or so distinct CDR3 sequences, 15% to 19% of which are singletons. Jointly, the top ten make up roughly 7.3% of the sample.

This clonotype came up a few times. It lacks a known antigen. Per-base quality was not reported, and no clone a single base away is much larger than it. Stable Graves' hyperthyroidism was defined as the absence of progression to ophthalmopathy over 18 months of follow-up. The hyperthyroidism patients were between 18 and 65 years old and newly diagnosed, with a disease duration of less than 2 months. The study excluded patients with uncontrolled infections, other autoimmune diseases, pregnancy or lactation. Diagnoses were based on clinical symptoms, serum thyroxine and TRAb, thyroid ultrasound and orbital computed tomography. PBMCs were separated from approximately 9.9 ml of fresh peripheral blood using Ficoll-Paque density gradient centrifugation. Trizol reagent was used to extract total RNA, and RNA quality was then checked on an Agilent 2100 Bioanalyzer. The CDR3 starts with the cysteine, ends with the phenylalanine, and has 12 residues. Of all the DNA, just the CDR3 is kept, 36 bases in frame from base 1. Relative to germline, V is 3 bases shorter and J is 7 bases shorter, with 7 bases between their ends. CDR1 and CDR2, per the germline V gene, are KGHSH and LQKENI.

Results and caveats for the whole study, not just this receptor: No statistical method was used to set the sample size in advance, and investigators knew the group allocation. In validation, progression to ophthalmopathy was predicted by the model with roughly 69% sensitivity and around 75% specificity, a median of around 6.5 months before onset. Blood samples also contained most of the expanded thyroid clonotypes (frequency above 0.001), which suggests that blood repertoires may reflect thyroid immune responses. Ophthalmopathy was separated from stable hyperthyroidism by a 13 V-J signature model, with approximately 86% sensitivity and approximately 84% specificity obtained in cross-validation and 80%/75% obtained in testing.

The sequenced sample was blood. The sequence came from a woman aged 25 to 39 with Graves' hyperthyroidism. The chain employs TRBV18 and TRBJ2-1; no D gene call is confident. At the DNA level, the sequence is TGTGCCAGCTCACCCTCTAAGAATGAGCAGTTCTTC. It encodes CASSPSKNEQFF.